The 19 T cell receptor beta chains listed next were all sequenced from one sample in a study of blood T cell repertoires in COVID-19. Sequencing used immunoSEQ multiplex PCR; TCRdb keeps in-frame clones, though not all of them. The sample has around 320,000 clones, about 82% seen once; the top ten hold around 7.2%. The sample was peripheral blood. These receptors were collected from a human donor in a cohort sampled during active COVID-19.

The chain carries TRBV30 and TRBJ1-1; D may be TRBD1 (5 bases). The germline V and J ends were trimmed by 4 bases and 0 bases, with 18 bases remaining between them. Germline CDR1 and CDR2: GTSNPN and SVGIG (reference sequence). The CDR3 has 16 amino acids. The CDR3 DNA reads TGTGCCTGGAAAGTTGGTAGACAGCAAATGAACACTGAAGCTTTCTTT. As protein: CAWKVGRQQMNTEAFF.

The V call is TRBV6-2 or TRBV6-3, the J call TRBJ1-2; 7 nucleotides agree with TRBD1. The germline gives CDR1 MNHEY, CDR2 SVGEGT. With V trimmed by 5 bases and J by 4 bases, 7 bases remained unmatched. The CDR3 is made up of 14 amino acids. This CDR3 is CASSRLGQVYGYTF. CDR3 nucleotides: TGTGCCAGCAGTCGTTTAGGACAGGTCTATGGCTACACCTTC.

The rearrangement links TRBV27 to TRBJ2-1; 13 bases are shared with TRBD2. Germline trimming cut 5 bases from V and 8 bases from J; bases unmatched to any gene: 9. Germline CDR1 and CDR2: MNHEY and SMNVEV (reference sequence). This CDR3 has 16 amino acids. CDR3 sequence (DNA): TGTGCCAGCAGTCGCCTCACTAGCGGGGGGGCGCATGAGCAGTTCTTC. Protein: CASSRLTSGGAHEQFF.

The rearrangement joins TRBV5-1 to TRBJ2-3; D possibly corresponds to TRBD1 (5 bases). The length of the CDR3 is 18 residues. Looked up from germline, CDR1 is SGHRS and CDR2 is YFSETQ. Trimming cost V 0 bases and J 2 bases, with 19 bases left between them. The CDR3 DNA follows: TGCGCCAGCAGCTTGGGCCTACCATGGAGCAGGGACACAGATACGCAGTATTTT. This codes for CASSLGLPWSRDTDTQYF.

The chain uses TRBV5-1 and TRBJ2-2, with 9 bases fitting TRBD1. Germline loops: CDR1 SGHRS, CDR2 YFSETQ. The V and J ends lost 4 bases and 6 bases, in that order; junction bases with no gene match: 7. The length of the CDR3 is 15 residues. CDR3 nucleotides: TGCGCCAGCAGCCCCGGGACAGGGCTGGCCGGGGAGCTGTTTTTT. It specifies CASSPGTGLAGELFF.

The chain is built from TRBV9 and TRBJ2-1; 7 nucleotides align to TRBD2. CDR1 SGDLS and CDR2 YYNGEE come from the germline V gene. J gave up 7 bases and V 0 bases, and 7 bases lay outside the gene matches. CDR3 length: 15 amino acids. The CDR3 DNA reads TGTGCCAGCAGCGTAGCTTTCGGGGGGTTTAATGAGCAGTTCTTC. It yields the protein CASSVAFGGFNEQFF.

The chain links TRBV6-5 to TRBJ1-1; no definite D call. This CDR3 region has 13 residues. CDR1 MNHEY and CDR2 SVGAGI come from the germline V gene. V dropped 7 bases and J dropped 1 base, with 10 bases sitting between them. This CDR3 reads CASTPRGNTEAFF. The CDR3 coding sequence is TGTGCCAGCACTCCTCGGGGGAACACTGAAGCTTTCTTT.

V and J are TRBV10-2 and TRBJ1-2, with TRBD1 as a possible D gene (6 bases). V lost 4 bases to trimming and J lost 4 bases, with 13 bases between them. The CDR3 has 14 residues. Germline values: CDR1 WSHSY, CDR2 SAAADI. DNA of the CDR3: TGCGCCAGCAGTGTGGTCAGGGGTGGCTATGGCTACACCTTC. Translated: CASSVVRGGYGYTF.

This chain uses TRBV15 with TRBJ2-3; TRBD2 is a possible D gene (7 bases). The V and J ends lost 3 bases and 5 bases respectively, with 15 bases between them. Germline V gene data show CDR1 as LNHNV and CDR2 as YYDKDF (reference sequence). The CDR3 covers 15 residues. CDR3 sequence reads: CATSSPSRGGDTQYF. In nucleotides, the CDR3 is TGTGCCACCAGCAGTCCCTCGAGGGGGGGAGATACGCAGTATTTT.

V is TRBV19 and J is TRBJ1-2; D is ambiguous. The CDR3 spans 14 residues. With 3 bases removed from V and 4 bases from J, the gap between germline ends came to 12 bases. The V gene's germline CDR1 is LNHDA and CDR2 SQIVND (reference sequence). CDR3 region: CASSIRGGTYGYTF. CDR3 DNA sequence: TGTGCCAGTAGTATCCGGGGAGGCACCTATGGCTACACCTTC.

This clone was recorded only once. The V gene is TRBV2, the J gene TRBJ2-6; TRBD1 matches 7 bases. Germline trimming cut 3 bases from V and 4 bases from J; bases unmatched to any gene: 6. The CDR3 contains 16 residues. Per germline, CDR1 SNHLY and CDR2 FYNNEI. CDR3 amino acids: CASSDLRGLGANVLTF. CDR3 nucleotide sequence: TGTGCCAGCAGTGATTTAAGGGGGCTAGGGGCCAACGTCCTGACTTTC.

This chain uses TRBV7-9 with TRBJ1-2; D gene uncertain. Trimming stripped 5 bases from V and 5 bases from J, with 15 bases between. CDR3 length: 14 amino acids. The germline CDR1 and CDR2 sequences are SEHNR and FQNEAQ (reference sequence). CDR3 protein: CASSRSDFTYGYTF. The DNA of the CDR3 is TGTGCCAGCAGCCGATCCGACTTTACTTATGGCTACACCTTC.

This clone has a handful of counts. The gene calls are TRBV15 and TRBJ2-7; 7 nucleotides align to TRBD1. J lost 0 bases, V lost 5 bases, and 7 bases had no gene match. The CDR3 covers 15 residues. CDR1 LNHNV and CDR2 YYDKDF come from the germline V gene (reference sequence). The CDR3 loop is CATSVRDSSSYEQYF. For the CDR3, the DNA is TGTGCCACCAGCGTCCGGGACAGCAGCTCCTACGAGCAGTACTTC.

The chain joins TRBV20-1 to TRBJ2-4; D is perhaps TRBD1 (5 bases). Looked up from germline, CDR1 is DFQATT and CDR2 is SNEGSKA (reference sequence). Trimming pared 3 bases from V and 6 bases from J, leaving 18 bases between. The length of the CDR3 is 15 residues. CDR3 residues: CSASSAGKNRNIQYF. In nucleotides, the CDR3 is TGCAGTGCTAGTTCGGCAGGGAAAAATAGAAACATTCAGTACTTC.

This rearrangement joins TRBV30 to TRBJ1-5; D ambiguous. CDR1 is GTSNPN and CDR2 is SVGIG in the germline V gene (reference sequence). Trimming took off 2 bases at V and 9 bases at J, with 14 bases between the two ends. The CDR3 totals 13 residues. CDR3 sequence: CAWSQSLERPQHF. The CDR3 nucleotides are TGTGCCTGGAGTCAGTCTCTCGAACGGCCCCAGCATTTT.

V is TRBV28 and J is TRBJ1-5; the match to TRBD1 covers 10 bases. Trimming at V came to 3 bases and at J to 0 bases, leaving 2 bases not matched to a gene. Germline V gives CDR1 MDHEN, CDR2 SYDVKM. The CDR3 runs to 16 residues. The CDR3 DNA reads as TGTGCCAGCAGTTTGGGACAGGGGTATAGCAATCAGCCCCAGCATTTT. Residues: CASSLGQGYSNQPQHF.

The rearrangement links TRBV12-3 or TRBV12-4 to TRBJ2-5; 7 bases align to TRBD1. Germline trimming cut 6 bases from V and 5 bases from J; bases unmatched to any gene: 6. This CDR3 comprises 13 residues. The CDR3 loop reads CASRNTGVETQYF. CDR3 bases: TGTGCCAGCAGGAATACAGGGGTGGAGACCCAGTACTTC.

The V and J genes are TRBV9 and TRBJ2-7; weak D call: TRBD2 (6 bases). Germline CDR1 reads SGDLS; CDR2 reads YYNGEE. There are 18 residues in the CDR3. Trimming left V 3 bases short and J 2 bases short, with 24 bases between. CDR3 in amino acids: CASSAGAGKQTETYEQYF. The CDR3 nucleotides are TGTGCCAGCAGCGCTGGGGCGGGGAAACAAACAGAGACCTACGAGCAGTACTTC.

V gene TRBV15 combines with J gene TRBJ1-5; 7 bases line up with TRBD1. Unmatched junction bases numbered 9, after V lost 1 base and J lost 6 bases. The germline V gene has CDR1 LNHNV and CDR2 YYDKDF (reference sequence). CDR3 length equals 16 residues. CDR3 sequence: CATSRGRQGVAQPQHF. Here the CDR3 DNA reads TGTGCCACCAGCAGAGGGAGGCAGGGGGTGGCTCAGCCCCAGCATTTT.